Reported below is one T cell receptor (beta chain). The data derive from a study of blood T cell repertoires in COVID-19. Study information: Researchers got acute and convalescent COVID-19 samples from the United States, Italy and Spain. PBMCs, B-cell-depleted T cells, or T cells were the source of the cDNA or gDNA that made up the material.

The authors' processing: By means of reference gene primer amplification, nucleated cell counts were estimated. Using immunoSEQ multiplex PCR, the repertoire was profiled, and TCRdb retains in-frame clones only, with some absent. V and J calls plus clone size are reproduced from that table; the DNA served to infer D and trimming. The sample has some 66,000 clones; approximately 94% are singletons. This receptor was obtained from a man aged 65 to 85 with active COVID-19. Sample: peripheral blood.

CDR3 nucleotide sequence: TGTGCCAGCAGTTATCGACAGGGGAATACCGGGGAGCTGTTTTTT. The encoded protein is CASSYRQGNTGELFF. V gene TRBV28 combines with J gene TRBJ2-2; TRBD1 matches at 8 bases. Germline CDR1 and CDR2: MDHEN and SYDVKM. Unmatched junction bases numbered 6, after V lost 4 bases and J lost 5 bases. This CDR3 is 15 amino acids long.